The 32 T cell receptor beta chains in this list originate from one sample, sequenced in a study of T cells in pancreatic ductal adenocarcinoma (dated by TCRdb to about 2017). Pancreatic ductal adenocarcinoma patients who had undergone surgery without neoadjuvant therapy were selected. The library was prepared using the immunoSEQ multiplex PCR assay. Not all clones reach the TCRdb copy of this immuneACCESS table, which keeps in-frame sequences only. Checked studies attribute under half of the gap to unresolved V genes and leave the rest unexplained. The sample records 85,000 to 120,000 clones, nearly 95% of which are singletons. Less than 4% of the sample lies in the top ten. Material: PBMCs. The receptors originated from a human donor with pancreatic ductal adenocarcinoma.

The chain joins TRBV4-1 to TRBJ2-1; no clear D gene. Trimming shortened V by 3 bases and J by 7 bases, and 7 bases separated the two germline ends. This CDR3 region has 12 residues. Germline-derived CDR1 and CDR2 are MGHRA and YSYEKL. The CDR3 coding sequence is TGCGCCAGCAGCCACGAGAGTAATGAGCAGTTCTTC. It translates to CASSHESNEQFF.

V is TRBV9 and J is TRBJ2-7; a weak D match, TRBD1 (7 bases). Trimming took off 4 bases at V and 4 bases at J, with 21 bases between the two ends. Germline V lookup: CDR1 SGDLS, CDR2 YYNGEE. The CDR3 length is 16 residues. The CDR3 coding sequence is TGTGCCAGCAGCTTGCATCTAGGGGGCGCGGGGTACGAGCAGTACTTC. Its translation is CASSLHLGGAGYEQYF. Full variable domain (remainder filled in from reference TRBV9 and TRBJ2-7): DSGVTQTPKHLITATGQRVTLRCSPRSGDLSVYWYQQSLDQGLQFLIQYYNGEERAKGNILERFSAQQFPDLHSELNLSSLELGDSALYFCASSLHLGGAGYEQYFGPGTRLTVT.

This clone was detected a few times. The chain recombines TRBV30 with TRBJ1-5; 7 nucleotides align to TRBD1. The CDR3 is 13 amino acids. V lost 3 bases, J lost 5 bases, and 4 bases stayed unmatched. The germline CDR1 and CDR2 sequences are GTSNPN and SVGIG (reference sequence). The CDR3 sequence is CAWSGTAHQPQHF. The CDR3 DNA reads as TGTGCCTGGAGCGGGACAGCCCATCAGCCCCAGCATTTT.

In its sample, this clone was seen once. The CDR3 loop is CASSFSGRGPSYNEQFF. The CDR3 DNA sequence: TGTGCCAGCAGCTTTAGCGGGAGGGGCCCCTCCTACAATGAGCAGTTCTTC. This chain links TRBV7-2 with TRBJ2-1, with 11 bases matching TRBD2. The J segment lost 0 bases and the V segment lost 3 bases, leaving 4 bases of the junction unmatched. Germline CDR1 SGHTA, CDR2 FQGNSA. This CDR3 is 17 amino acids long.

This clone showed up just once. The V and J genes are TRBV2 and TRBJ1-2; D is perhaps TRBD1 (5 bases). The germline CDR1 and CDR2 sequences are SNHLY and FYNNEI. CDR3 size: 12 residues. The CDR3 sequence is CAGGGDNYGYTF. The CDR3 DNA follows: TGTGCTGGGGGAGGGGATAACTATGGCTACACCTTC.

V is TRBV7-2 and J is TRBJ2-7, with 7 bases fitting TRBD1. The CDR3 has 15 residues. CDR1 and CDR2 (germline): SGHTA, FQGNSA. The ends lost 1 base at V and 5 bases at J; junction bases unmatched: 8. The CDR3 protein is CASSLDHRGFDEQYF. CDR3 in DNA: TGTGCCAGCAGCTTAGATCACAGGGGTTTCGACGAGCAGTACTTC.

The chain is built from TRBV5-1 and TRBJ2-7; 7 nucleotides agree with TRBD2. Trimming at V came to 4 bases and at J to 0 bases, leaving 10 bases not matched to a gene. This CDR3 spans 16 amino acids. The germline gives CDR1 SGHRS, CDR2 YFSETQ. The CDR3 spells CASSALSGTISYEQYF. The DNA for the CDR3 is TGCGCCAGCAGCGCCCTGAGCGGGACCATCTCCTACGAGCAGTACTTC.

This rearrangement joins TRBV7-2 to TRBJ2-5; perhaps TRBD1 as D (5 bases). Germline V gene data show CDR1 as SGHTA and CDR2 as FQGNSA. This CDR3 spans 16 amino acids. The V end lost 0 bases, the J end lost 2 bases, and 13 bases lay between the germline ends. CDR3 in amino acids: CASSLAQAAGQETQYF. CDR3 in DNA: TGTGCCAGCAGCTTAGCGCAGGCGGCAGGGCAAGAGACCCAGTACTTC.

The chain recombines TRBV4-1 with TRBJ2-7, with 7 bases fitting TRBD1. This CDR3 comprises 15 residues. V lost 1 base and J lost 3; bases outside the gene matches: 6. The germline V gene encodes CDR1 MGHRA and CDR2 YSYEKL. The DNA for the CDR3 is TGCGCCAGCAGCCAAGCGGGACAGAACAACTACGAGCAGTACTTC. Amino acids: CASSQAGQNNYEQYF.

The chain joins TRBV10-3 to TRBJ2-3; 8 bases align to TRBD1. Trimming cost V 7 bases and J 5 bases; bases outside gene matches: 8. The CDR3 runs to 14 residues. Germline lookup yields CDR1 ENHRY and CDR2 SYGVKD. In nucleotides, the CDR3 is TGTGCCATCACCCCAGGGGGCTCGATAGATACGCAGTATTTT. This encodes CAITPGGSIDTQYF.

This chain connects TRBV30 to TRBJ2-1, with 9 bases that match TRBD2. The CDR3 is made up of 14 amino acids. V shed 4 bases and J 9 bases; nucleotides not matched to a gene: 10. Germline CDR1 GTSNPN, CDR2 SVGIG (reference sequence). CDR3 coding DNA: TGTGCCTGGACGGGTAGCGGGAGTAGGGGTGAGCAGTTCTTC. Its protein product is CAWTGSGSRGEQFF.

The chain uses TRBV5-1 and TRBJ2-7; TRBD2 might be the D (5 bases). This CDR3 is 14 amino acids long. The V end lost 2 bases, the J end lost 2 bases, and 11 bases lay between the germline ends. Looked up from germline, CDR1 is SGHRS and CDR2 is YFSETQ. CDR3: CASSFSVGAYEQYF. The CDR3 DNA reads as TGCGCCAGCAGCTTTAGTGTCGGGGCCTACGAGCAGTACTTC.

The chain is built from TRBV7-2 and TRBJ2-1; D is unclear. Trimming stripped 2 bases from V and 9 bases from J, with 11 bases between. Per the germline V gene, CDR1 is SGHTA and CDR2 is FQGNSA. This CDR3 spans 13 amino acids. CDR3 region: CASSLHRSSEQFF. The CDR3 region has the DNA TGTGCCAGCAGCTTACACCGGTCATCTGAGCAGTTCTTC. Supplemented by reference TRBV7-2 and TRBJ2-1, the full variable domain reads GAGVSQSPSNKVTEKGKDVELRCDPISGHTALYWYRQSLGQGLEFLIYFQGNSAPDKSGLPSDRFSAERTGGSVSTLTIQRTQQEDSAVYLCASSLHRSSEQFFGPGTRLTVL.

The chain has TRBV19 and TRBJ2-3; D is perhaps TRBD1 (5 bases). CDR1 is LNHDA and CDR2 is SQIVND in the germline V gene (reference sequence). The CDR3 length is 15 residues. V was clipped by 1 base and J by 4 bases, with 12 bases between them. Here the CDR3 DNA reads TGTGCCAGTAGTATAGTGGACACACGGCCAGATACGCAGTATTTT. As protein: CASSIVDTRPDTQYF.

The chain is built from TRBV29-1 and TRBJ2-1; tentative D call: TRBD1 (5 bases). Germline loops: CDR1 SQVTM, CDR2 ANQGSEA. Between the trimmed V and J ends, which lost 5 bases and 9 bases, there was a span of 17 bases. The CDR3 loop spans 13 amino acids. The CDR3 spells CSVFPGFGAEQFF. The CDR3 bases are TGCAGCGTTTTTCCAGGGTTTGGAGCTGAGCAGTTCTTC.

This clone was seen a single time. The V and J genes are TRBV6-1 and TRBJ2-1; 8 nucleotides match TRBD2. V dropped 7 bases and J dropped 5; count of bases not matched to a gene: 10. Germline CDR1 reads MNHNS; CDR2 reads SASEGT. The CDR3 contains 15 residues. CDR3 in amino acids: CASNLLAETNNEQFF. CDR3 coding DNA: TGTGCCAGCAATTTACTAGCGGAAACCAACAATGAGCAGTTCTTC.

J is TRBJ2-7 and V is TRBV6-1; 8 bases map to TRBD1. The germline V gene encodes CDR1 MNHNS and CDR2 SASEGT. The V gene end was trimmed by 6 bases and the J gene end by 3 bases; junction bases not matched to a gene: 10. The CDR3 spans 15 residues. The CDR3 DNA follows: TGTGCCAGCAGCGCCAGGACAGGGTTGAACTACGAGCAGTACTTC. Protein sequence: CASSARTGLNYEQYF.

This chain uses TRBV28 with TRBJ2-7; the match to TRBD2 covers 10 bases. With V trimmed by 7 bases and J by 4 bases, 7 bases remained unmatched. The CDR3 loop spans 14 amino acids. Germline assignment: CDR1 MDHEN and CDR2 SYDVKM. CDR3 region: CASTILAGDYEQYF. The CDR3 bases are TGTGCCAGCACTATCCTAGCGGGAGATTACGAGCAGTACTTC.

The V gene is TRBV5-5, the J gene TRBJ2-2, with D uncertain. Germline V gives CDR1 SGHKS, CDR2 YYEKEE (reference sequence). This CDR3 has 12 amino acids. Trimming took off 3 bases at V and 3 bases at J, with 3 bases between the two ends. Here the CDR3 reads CASSSYTGELFF. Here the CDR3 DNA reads TGTGCCAGCAGCTCCTACACCGGGGAGCTGTTTTTT.

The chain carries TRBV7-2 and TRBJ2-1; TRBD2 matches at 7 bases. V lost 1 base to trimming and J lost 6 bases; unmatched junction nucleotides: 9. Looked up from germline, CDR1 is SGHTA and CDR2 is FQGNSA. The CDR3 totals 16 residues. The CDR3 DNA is TGTGCCAGCAGCTTAGTTTCGGGGGAGGGCCGCAATGAGCAGTTCTTC. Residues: CASSLVSGEGRNEQFF.

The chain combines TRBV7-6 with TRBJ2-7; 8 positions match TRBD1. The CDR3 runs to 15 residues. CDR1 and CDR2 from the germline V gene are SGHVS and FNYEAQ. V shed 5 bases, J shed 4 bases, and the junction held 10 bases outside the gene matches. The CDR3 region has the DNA TGTGCCAGCAGCCCCCAGGGGGCCGGTACGTACGAGCAGTACTTC. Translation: CASSPQGAGTYEQYF.

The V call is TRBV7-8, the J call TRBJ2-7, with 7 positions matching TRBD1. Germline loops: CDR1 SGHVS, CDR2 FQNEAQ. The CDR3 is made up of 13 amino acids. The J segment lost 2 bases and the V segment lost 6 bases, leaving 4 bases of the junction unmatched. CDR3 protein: CASRRGQTYEQYF. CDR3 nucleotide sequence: TGTGCCAGCAGAAGGGGACAGACCTACGAGCAGTACTTC.

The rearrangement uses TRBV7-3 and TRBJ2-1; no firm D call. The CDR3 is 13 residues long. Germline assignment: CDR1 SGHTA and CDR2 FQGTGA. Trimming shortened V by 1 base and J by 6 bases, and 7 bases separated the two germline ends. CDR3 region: CASSLRAINEQFF. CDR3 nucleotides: TGTGCCAGCAGCTTAAGGGCCATCAATGAGCAGTTCTTC.

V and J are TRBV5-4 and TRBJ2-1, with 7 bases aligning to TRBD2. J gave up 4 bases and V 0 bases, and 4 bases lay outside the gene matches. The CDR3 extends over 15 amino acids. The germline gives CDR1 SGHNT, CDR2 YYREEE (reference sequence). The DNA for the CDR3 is TGTGCCAGCAGCTTGGGCCTAGCGGTATACAATGAGCAGTTCTTC. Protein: CASSLGLAVYNEQFF.

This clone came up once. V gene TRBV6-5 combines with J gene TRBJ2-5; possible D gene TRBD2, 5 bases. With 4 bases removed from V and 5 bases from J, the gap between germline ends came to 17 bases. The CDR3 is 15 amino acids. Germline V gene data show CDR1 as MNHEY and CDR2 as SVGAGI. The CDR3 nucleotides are TGTGCCAGCAGTTTCAAACTAGGGCACTTGGAGACCCAGTACTTC. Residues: CASSFKLGHLETQYF.

The CDR3 DNA reads as TGTGCCATCAGTGGTGGCCCCGGACAGGGGACGAGTGAAGCTTTCTTT. Residues: CAISGGPGQGTSEAFF. The rearrangement joins TRBV10-3 to TRBJ1-1; 9 bases are shared with TRBD1. Per germline, CDR1 ENHRY and CDR2 SYGVKD. CDR3 length: 16 amino acids. Trimming removed 4 bases from V and 7 bases from J; junction bases left unmatched: 13.

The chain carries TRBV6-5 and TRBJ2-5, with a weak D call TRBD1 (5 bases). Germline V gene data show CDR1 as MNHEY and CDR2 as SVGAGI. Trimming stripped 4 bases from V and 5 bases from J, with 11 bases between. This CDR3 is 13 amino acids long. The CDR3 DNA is TGTGCCAGCAGTTCAGGGTTGCGGGAGACCCAGTACTTC. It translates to CASSSGLRETQYF.

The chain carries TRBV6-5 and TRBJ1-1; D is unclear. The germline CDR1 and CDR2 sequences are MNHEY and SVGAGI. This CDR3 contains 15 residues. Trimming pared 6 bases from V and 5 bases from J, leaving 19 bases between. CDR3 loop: CASSRDGLWETEAFF. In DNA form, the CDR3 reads TGTGCCAGCAGCCGAGACGGGCTTTGGGAGACTGAAGCTTTCTTT.

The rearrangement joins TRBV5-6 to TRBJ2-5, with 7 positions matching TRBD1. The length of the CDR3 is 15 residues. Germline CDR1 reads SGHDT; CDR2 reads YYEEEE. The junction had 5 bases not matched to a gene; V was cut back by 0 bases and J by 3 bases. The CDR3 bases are TGTGCCAGCAGCTTGGTGACAGGGTTGAAAGAGACCCAGTACTTC. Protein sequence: CASSLVTGLKETQYF.

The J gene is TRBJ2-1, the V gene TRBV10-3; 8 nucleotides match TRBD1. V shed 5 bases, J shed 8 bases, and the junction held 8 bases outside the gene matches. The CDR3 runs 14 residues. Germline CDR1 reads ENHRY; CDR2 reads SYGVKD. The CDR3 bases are TGTGCCATCAGTTCTCAGGGGGCAATTGATGAGCAGTTCTTC. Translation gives CAISSQGAIDEQFF.

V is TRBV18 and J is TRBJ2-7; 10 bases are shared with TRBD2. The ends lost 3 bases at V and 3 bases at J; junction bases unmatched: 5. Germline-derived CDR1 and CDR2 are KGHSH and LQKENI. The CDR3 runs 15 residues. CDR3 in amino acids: CASSPGSGRVYEQYF. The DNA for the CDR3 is TGTGCCAGCTCACCGGGGAGCGGGAGGGTCTACGAGCAGTACTTC.

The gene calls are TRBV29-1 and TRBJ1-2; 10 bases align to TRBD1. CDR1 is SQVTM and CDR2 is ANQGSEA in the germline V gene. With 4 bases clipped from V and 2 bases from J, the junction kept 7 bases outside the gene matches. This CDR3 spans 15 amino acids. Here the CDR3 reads CSVVTGGQGNYGYTF. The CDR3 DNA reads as TGCAGCGTTGTAACGGGGGGACAGGGGAACTATGGCTACACCTTC.